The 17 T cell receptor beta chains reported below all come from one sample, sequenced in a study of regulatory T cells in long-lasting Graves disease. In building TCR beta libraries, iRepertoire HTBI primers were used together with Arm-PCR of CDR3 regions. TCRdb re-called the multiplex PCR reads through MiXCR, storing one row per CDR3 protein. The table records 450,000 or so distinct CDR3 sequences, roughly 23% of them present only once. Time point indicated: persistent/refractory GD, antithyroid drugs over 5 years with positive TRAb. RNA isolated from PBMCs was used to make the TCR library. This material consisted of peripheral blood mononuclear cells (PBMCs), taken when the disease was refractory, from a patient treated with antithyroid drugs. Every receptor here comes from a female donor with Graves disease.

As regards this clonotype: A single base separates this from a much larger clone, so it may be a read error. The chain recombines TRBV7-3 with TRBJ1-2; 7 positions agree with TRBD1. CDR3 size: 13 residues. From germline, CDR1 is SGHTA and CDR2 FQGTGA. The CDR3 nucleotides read TGTTCCAGCAGCCATGACAGGGACGACGGCTACACCTTC. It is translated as CSSSHDRDDGYTF.

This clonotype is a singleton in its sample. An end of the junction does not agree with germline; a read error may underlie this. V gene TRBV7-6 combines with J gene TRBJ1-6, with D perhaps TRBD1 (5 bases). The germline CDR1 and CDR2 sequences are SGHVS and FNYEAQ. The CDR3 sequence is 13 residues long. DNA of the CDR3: TGTGCCGGCAGCTTAGTCGGGGGTTCACCCCTCCACTTT. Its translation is CAGSLVGGSPLHF.

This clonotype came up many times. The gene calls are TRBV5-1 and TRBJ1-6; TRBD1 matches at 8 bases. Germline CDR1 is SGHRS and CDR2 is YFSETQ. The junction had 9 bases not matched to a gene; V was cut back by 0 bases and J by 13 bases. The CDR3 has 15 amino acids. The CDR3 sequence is CASSLDGTGFWPLHF. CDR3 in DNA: TGCGCCAGCAGCTTGGACGGGACAGGATTCTGGCCCCTCCACTTT.

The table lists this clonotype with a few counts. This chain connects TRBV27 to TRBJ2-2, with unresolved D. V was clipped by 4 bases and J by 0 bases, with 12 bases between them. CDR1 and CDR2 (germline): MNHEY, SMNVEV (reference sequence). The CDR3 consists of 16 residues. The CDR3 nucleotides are TGTGCCAGCAGTTATATTCATCGGGCGAACACCGGGGAGCTGTTTTTT. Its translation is CASSYIHRANTGELFF.

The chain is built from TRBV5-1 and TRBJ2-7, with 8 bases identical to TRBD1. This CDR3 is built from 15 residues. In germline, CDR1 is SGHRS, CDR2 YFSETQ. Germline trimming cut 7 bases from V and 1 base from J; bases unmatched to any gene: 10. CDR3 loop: CASAPQGAYSYEQYF. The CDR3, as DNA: TGCGCCAGCGCGCCTCAGGGGGCTTATTCCTACGAGCAGTACTTC.

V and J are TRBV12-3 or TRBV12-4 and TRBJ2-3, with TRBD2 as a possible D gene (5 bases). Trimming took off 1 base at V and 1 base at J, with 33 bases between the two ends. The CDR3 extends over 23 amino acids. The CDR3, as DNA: TGTGCCAGCAGTTTAGTAGACACAAGACCTGGCCCCAGACCAATGGAGGGCACAGATACGCAGTATTTT. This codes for CASSLVDTRPGPRPMEGTDTQYF.

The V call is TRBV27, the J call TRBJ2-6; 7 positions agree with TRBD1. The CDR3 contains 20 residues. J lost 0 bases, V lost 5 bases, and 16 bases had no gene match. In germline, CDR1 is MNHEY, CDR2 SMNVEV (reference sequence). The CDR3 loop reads CASSLKPRQGAFSGANVLTF. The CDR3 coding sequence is TGTGCCAGCAGTCTGAAACCCCGACAGGGCGCCTTCTCTGGGGCCAACGTCCTGACTTTC.

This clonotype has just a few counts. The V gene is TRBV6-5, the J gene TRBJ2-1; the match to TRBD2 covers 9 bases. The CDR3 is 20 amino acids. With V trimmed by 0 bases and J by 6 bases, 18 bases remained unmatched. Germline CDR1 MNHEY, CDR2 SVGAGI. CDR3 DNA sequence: TGTGCCAGCAGTTACTCGAAACTAGACCGGCGGGAGGGAAAAGGCAATGAGCAGTTCTTC. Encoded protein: CASSYSKLDRREGKGNEQFF.

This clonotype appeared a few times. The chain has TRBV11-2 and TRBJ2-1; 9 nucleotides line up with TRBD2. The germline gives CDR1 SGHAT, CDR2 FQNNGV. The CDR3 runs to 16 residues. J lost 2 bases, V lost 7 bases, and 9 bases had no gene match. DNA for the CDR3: TGTGCCAGCACCACGCCTAGCGGGAAGACCTACAATGAGCAGTTCTTC. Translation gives CASTTPSGKTYNEQFF. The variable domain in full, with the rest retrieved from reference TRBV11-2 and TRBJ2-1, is EAGVAQSPRYKIIEKRQSVAFWCNPISGHATLYWYQQILGQGPKLLIQFQNNGVVDDSQLPKDRFSAERLKGVDSTLKIQPAKLEDSAVYLCASTTPSGKTYNEQFFGPGTRLTVL.

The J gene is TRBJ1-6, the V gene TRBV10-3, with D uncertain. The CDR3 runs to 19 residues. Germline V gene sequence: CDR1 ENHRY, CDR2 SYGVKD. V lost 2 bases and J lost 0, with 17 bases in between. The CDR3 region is CAISEKYPAVGSYNSPLHF. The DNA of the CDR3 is TGTGCCATCAGTGAGAAGTATCCGGCCGTGGGCTCCTATAATTCACCCCTCCACTTT.

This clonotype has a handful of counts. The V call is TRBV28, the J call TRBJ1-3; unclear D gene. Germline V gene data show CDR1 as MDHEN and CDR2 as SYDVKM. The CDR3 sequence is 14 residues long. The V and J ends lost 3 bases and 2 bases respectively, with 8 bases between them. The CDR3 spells CASSFSGAGNTIYF. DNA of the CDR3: TGTGCCAGCAGTTTTTCCGGGGCTGGAAACACCATATATTTT. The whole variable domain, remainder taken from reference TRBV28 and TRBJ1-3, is DVKVTQSSRYLVKRTGEKVFLECVQDMDHENMFWYRQDPGLGLRLIYFSYDVKMKEKGDIPEGYSVSREKKERFSLILESASTNQTSMYLCASSFSGAGNTIYFGEGSWLTVV.

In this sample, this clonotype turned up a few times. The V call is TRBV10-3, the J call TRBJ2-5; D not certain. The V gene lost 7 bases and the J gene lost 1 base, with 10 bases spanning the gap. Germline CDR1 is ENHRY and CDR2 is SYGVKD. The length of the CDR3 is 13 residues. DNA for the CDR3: TGTGCCATCACCCGGCAGGCCCAAGAGACCCAGTACTTC. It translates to CAITRQAQETQYF.

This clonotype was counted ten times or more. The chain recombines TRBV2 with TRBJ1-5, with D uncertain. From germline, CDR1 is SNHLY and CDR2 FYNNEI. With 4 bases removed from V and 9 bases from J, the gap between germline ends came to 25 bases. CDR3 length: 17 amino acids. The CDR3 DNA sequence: TGTGCCAGCAGTGCGCCGGGTCTCAGTAGTAGTGTATGGCCCCAGCATTTT. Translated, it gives CASSAPGLSSSVWPQHF.

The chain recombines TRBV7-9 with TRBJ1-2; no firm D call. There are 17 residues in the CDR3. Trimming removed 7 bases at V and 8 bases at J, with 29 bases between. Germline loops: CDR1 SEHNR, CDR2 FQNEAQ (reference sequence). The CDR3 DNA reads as TGTGCCAGCAACCTTAACATGGCGGCCTCTCAAGCGGAGGGCTACACCTTC. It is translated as CASNLNMAASQAEGYTF. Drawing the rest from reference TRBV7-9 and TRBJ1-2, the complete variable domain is DTGVSQNPRHKITKRGQNVTFRCDPISEHNRLYWYRQTLGQGPEFLTYFQNEAQLEKSRLLSDRFSAERPKGSFSTLEIQRTEQGDSAMYLCASNLNMAASQAEGYTFGSGTRLTVV.

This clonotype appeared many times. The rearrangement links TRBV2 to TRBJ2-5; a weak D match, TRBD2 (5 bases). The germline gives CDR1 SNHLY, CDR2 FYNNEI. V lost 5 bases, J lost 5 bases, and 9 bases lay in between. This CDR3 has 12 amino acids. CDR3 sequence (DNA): TGTGCCAGCAGTAGGGAGTTGGAGACCCAGTACTTC. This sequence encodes CASSRELETQYF.

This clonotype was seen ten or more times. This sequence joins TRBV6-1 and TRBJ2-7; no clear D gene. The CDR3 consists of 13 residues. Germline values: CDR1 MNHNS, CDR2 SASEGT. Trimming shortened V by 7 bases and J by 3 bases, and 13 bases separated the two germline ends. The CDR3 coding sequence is TGTGCCAGCAACCCAAAGGGAATCTACGAGCAGTACTTC. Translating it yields CASNPKGIYEQYF.

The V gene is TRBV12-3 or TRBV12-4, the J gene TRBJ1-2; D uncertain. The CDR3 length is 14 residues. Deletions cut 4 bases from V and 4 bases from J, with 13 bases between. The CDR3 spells CASSSREQPYGYTF. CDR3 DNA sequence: TGTGCCAGCAGTTCTAGAGAACAGCCCTATGGCTACACCTTC.